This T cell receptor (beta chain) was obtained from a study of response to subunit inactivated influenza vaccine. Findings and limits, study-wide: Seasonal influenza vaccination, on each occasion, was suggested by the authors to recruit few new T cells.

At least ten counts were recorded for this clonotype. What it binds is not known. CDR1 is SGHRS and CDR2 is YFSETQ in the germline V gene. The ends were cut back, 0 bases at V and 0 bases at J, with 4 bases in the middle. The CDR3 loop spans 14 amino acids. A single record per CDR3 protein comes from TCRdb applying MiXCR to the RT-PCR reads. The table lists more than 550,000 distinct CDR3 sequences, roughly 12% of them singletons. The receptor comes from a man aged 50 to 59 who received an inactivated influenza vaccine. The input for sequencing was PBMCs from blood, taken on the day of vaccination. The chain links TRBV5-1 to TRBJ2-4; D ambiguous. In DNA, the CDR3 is TGCGCCAGCAGCTTGGAGGTAGCCAAAAACATTCAGTACTTC. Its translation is CASSLEVAKNIQYF. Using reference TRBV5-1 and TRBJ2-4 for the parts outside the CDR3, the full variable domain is KAGVTQTPRYLIKTRGQQVTLSCSPISGHRSVSWYQQTPGQGLQFLFEYFSETQRNKGNFPGRFSGRQFSNSRSEMNVSTLELGDSALYLCASSLEVAKNIQYFGAGTRLSVL.